Listed here are 27 T cell receptor beta chains from one sample, sequenced in a study of Ad26.COV2.S vaccination and SARS-CoV-2 variants (dated by TCRdb to the early 2020s). What the treatment or condition label conveys for this sample: 15 to 20 received Ad26.COV2.S at low or high dose, single or two shots; five or six received placebo; per-sample allocation not given. For vaccine and placebo recipients, repertoires were sequenced using samples collected on day 63 after the first injection. The method was the immunoSEQ multiplex PCR assay. What TCRdb holds here is the immuneACCESS table cut down to in-frame rearrangements. Part of the clones is not present; checked against another copy, under half of the missing clones reflect an unresolved V gene, and the others are unexplained. The sample profile shows about 350,000 clones; 80% to 90% of them were found once. The leading ten clones occupy about 4.6% of the sample.

This specimen was peripheral blood, taken in a trial of Ad26.COV2.S vaccine versus placebo. These receptors were collected from a person between 18 and 59 years old who received the Ad26.COV2.S COVID-19 vaccine or a placebo.

The chain has TRBV28 and TRBJ1-1; D may be TRBD1 (6 bases). This CDR3 region has 13 residues. Between the trimmed V and J ends, which lost 6 bases and 1 base, there was a span of 9 bases. Germline CDR1 MDHEN, CDR2 SYDVKM. The CDR3 spells CASRGTTNTEAFF. The CDR3 DNA reads TGTGCCAGCAGAGGGACAACGAACACTGAAGCTTTCTTT. The variable domain in full, completed from reference TRBV28 and TRBJ1-1, reads DVKVTQSSRYLVKRTGEKVFLECVQDMDHENMFWYRQDPGLGLRLIYFSYDVKMKEKGDIPEGYSVSREKKERFSLILESASTNQTSMYLCASRGTTNTEAFFGQGTRLTVV.

V usage is TRBV19 and J usage is TRBJ1-1; D is unresolved. From germline, CDR1 is LNHDA and CDR2 SQIVND (reference sequence). Between the trimmed V and J ends, which lost 9 bases and 0 bases, there was a span of 11 bases. CDR3 length: 13 residues. The CDR3, as DNA: TGTGCCAGCTCACAGCAAGTGAACACTGAAGCTTTCTTT. Its translation is CASSQQVNTEAFF.

The V call is TRBV9, the J call TRBJ2-2, with 8 bases lining up with TRBD1. CDR1 and CDR2 (germline): SGDLS, YYNGEE. V trimming: 4 bases; J trimming: 0 bases; junction bases outside the gene matches: 2. The CDR3 is made up of 15 amino acids. CDR3 protein: CASSTTGANTGELFF. DNA of the CDR3: TGTGCCAGCAGCACGACAGGGGCGAACACCGGGGAGCTGTTTTTT. The entire variable domain, with the rest obtained from reference TRBV9 and TRBJ2-2, is as follows: DSGVTQTPKHLITATGQRVTLRCSPRSGDLSVYWYQQSLDQGLQFLIQYYNGEERAKGNILERFSAQQFPDLHSELNLSSLELGDSALYFCASSTTGANTGELFFGEGSRLTVL.

This rearrangement joins TRBV4-1 to TRBJ2-1, with D possibly matching TRBD2 (6 bases). Looked up from germline, CDR1 is MGHRA and CDR2 is YSYEKL. The CDR3 is made up of 16 amino acids. The V gene lost 1 base and the J gene lost 5 bases, with 15 bases spanning the gap. Here the CDR3 DNA reads TGCGCCAGCAGCCAAGTTTCGGCGGGGCTCAACAATGAGCAGTTCTTC. Its protein product is CASSQVSAGLNNEQFF.

This chain connects TRBV18 to TRBJ2-7; D is ambiguous. Deletions cut 3 bases from V and 2 bases from J, with 14 bases between. Germline CDR1 is KGHSH and CDR2 is LQKENI. The CDR3 length is 15 residues. As DNA, the CDR3 is TGTGCCAGCTCACCCGGTCCGAGCTTGACCTACGAGCAGTACTTC. Its translation: CASSPGPSLTYEQYF.

This rearrangement joins TRBV29-1 to TRBJ2-3; D unclear. CDR3 size: 11 residues. Per germline, CDR1 SQVTM and CDR2 ANQGSEA. The ends were cut back, 4 bases at V and 2 bases at J, with 4 bases in the middle. The CDR3 spells CSVGSTDTQYF. As DNA, the CDR3 is TGCAGCGTTGGGTCCACAGATACGCAGTATTTT.

This clone was seen once. The V and J genes are TRBV19 and TRBJ2-7, with 7 bases that match TRBD1. This CDR3 has 17 amino acids. CDR1 and CDR2 (germline): LNHDA, SQIVND (reference sequence). J lost 6 bases, V lost 5 bases, and 19 bases had no gene match. CDR3 in DNA: TGTGCCAGTAGTCGACGACAGGGCGCCTTCCGAGTCGCCGAGCAGTACTTC. This sequence encodes CASSRRQGAFRVAEQYF.

This rearrangement joins TRBV11-2 to TRBJ2-7; TRBD1 matches 11 bases. J lost 5 bases, V lost 3 bases, and 3 bases had no gene match. Looked up from germline, CDR1 is SGHAT and CDR2 is FQNNGV. This CDR3 is built from 14 residues. The chain's CDR3 is CASSLGTGGHEQYF. The CDR3 DNA reads as TGTGCCAGCAGCTTGGGGACAGGGGGTCACGAGCAGTACTTC.

The rearrangement joins TRBV7-2 to TRBJ2-1; maybe TRBD2 (6 bases). There are 15 residues in the CDR3. V lost 8 bases to trimming and J lost 9 bases, with 23 bases between them. Germline-derived CDR1 and CDR2 are SGHTA and FQGNSA. This chain's CDR3 is CASRKTGELAGEQFF. DNA of the CDR3: TGTGCCAGCCGCAAGACGGGGGAACTTGCCGGTGAGCAGTTCTTC.

The genes are TRBV27 and TRBJ2-1, with 7 positions matching TRBD2. The CDR3 is 16 amino acids. The germline CDR1 and CDR2 sequences are MNHEY and SMNVEV (reference sequence). Germline trimming cut 5 bases from V and 8 bases from J; bases unmatched to any gene: 15. The chain's CDR3 is CASSPLRLALGDEQFF. The CDR3 DNA follows: TGTGCCAGCAGTCCACTCAGACTAGCCCTGGGGGATGAGCAGTTCTTC.

This clone has just one count. The V and J genes are TRBV6-5 and TRBJ1-1; weak D call: TRBD1 (5 bases). V lost 8 bases to trimming and J lost 0 bases, with 16 bases between them. Germline values: CDR1 MNHEY, CDR2 SVGAGI. There are 15 residues in the CDR3. CDR3 in DNA: TGTGCCAGCCTACCCCAGGAGGGGATGAACACTGAAGCTTTCTTT. It is translated as CASLPQEGMNTEAFF.

The V call is TRBV19, the J call TRBJ2-7; D possibly matches TRBD1 or TRBD2 (6 bases each). Deletions cut 2 bases from V and 6 bases from J, with 17 bases between. Germline V gene data show CDR1 as LNHDA and CDR2 as SQIVND (reference sequence). This CDR3 has 15 amino acids. CDR3: CASSISSGAVREQYF. The CDR3 DNA reads TGTGCCAGTAGTATATCGTCGGGGGCAGTCCGCGAGCAGTACTTC.

V and J are TRBV2 and TRBJ2-2; D uncertain. Germline values: CDR1 SNHLY, CDR2 FYNNEI. The CDR3 loop spans 15 amino acids. The V gene lost 1 base and the J gene lost 4 bases, with 10 bases spanning the gap. As DNA, the CDR3 is TGTGCCAGCAGTGAAGGGGGATATATCACCGGGGAGCTGTTTTTT. This sequence encodes CASSEGGYITGELFF.

There are a few counts of this clone. This chain uses TRBV18 with TRBJ1-1; D not certain. Germline CDR1 reads KGHSH; CDR2 reads LQKENI. V was shortened by 0 bases and J by 1 base, with 9 bases between the two germline ends. The CDR3 is made up of 15 amino acids. Here the CDR3 reads CASSPPSRRNTEAFF. The CDR3 region has the DNA TGTGCCAGCTCACCACCTTCCAGGAGGAACACTGAAGCTTTCTTT.

About this clone itself: An end of the junction differs from the germline gene, which may be a read error. The chain carries TRBV14 and TRBJ2-7; 7 bases align to TRBD1. The CDR3 contains 10 residues. From germline, CDR1 is SGHDN and CDR2 FVKESK. The CDR3: CASKGTADGF. The CDR3 nucleotides read TGTGCCAGCAAGGGGACAGCTGATGGCTTC. Full variable domain (missing parts from reference TRBV14 and TRBJ2-7): EAGVTQFPSHSVIEKGQTVTLRCDPISGHDNLYWYRRVMGKEIKFLLHFVKESKQDESGMPNNRFLAERTGGTYSTLKVQPAELEDSGVYFCASKGTADGFGPGTRLTVT.

This chain uses TRBV9 with TRBJ1-5; possibly TRBD1 for D (6 bases). This CDR3 contains 13 residues. The germline gives CDR1 SGDLS, CDR2 YYNGEE. Trimming left V 4 bases short and J 7 bases short, with 12 bases between. The CDR3 bases are TGTGCCAGCAGCCCAGGGGTTGGACAGCCCCAGCATTTT. Protein: CASSPGVGQPQHF.

The chain links TRBV13 to TRBJ2-7, with D maybe TRBD1 (6 bases). V was pared by 5 bases and J by 7 bases, with 21 bases between. This CDR3 is 15 amino acids long. Germline loops: CDR1 PRHDT, CDR2 FYEKMQ (reference sequence). The CDR3 DNA reads TGTGCCAGCAGCGACCGGGACAAGGTGCTTGAAGAGCAGTACTTC. Its translation is CASSDRDKVLEEQYF.

The J gene is TRBJ1-3, the V gene TRBV19, with 7 bases lining up with TRBD1. The germline CDR1 and CDR2 sequences are LNHDA and SQIVND (reference sequence). The CDR3 runs to 14 residues. J lost 7 bases, V lost 7 bases, and 10 bases had no gene match. The CDR3 loop reads CASIQDRASNTIYF. As DNA, the CDR3 is TGTGCCAGTATTCAAGACAGGGCGAGTAACACCATATATTTT.

The rearrangement links TRBV4-2 to TRBJ2-1; TRBD2 might be the D (5 bases). CDR3 length: 15 residues. Trimming took off 3 bases at V and 0 bases at J, with 9 bases between the two ends. Germline CDR1 and CDR2: LGHNA and YNFKEQ. The CDR3 nucleotides are TGTGCCAGCAGCCACCGGGGTAGCTCCTACAATGAGCAGTTCTTC. It codes for CASSHRGSSYNEQFF.

This chain links TRBV15 with TRBJ1-6; D is unresolved. Germline CDR1 and CDR2: LNHNV and YYDKDF (reference sequence). The CDR3 totals 19 residues. V was cut by 0 bases and J by 1 base, with 16 bases left in between. In nucleotides, the CDR3 is TGTGCCACCAGCAGAGATAGGTGCCCTCTCCAATCCTATAATTCACCCCTCCACTTT. Amino acid sequence: CATSRDRCPLQSYNSPLHF.

V gene TRBV28 combines with J gene TRBJ2-1; 9 positions match TRBD2. With 3 bases clipped from V and 8 bases from J, the junction kept 8 bases outside the gene matches. The germline gives CDR1 MDHEN, CDR2 SYDVKM. The CDR3 consists of 15 residues. CDR3 protein: CASSLGLALSDEQFF. CDR3 DNA sequence: TGTGCCAGCAGTTTGGGACTAGCACTCTCCGATGAGCAGTTCTTC.

The chain couples TRBV12-5 to TRBJ1-5; D perhaps matches TRBD1 (6 bases). Germline CDR1 and CDR2: LGHNT and FRNRAP. Deletions cut 4 bases from V and 0 bases from J, with 13 bases between. The CDR3 covers 16 residues. CDR3 sequence (DNA): TGTGCTAGTGGTTACGCGGACAGCTGTAGCAATCAGCCCCAGCATTTT. It codes for CASGYADSCSNQPQHF.

This clone was observed once. The V gene is TRBV2, the J gene TRBJ2-3; possible D gene TRBD2, 6 bases. CDR1 and CDR2 from the germline V gene are SNHLY and FYNNEI. V was trimmed by 3 bases and J by 4 bases, leaving 20 bases between them. The CDR3 covers 17 residues. In DNA form, the CDR3 reads TGTGCCAGCAGTGAGTCGGGGTCCGTCGGGGGTGCAGATACGCAGTATTTT. It yields the protein CASSESGSVGGADTQYF.

The chain joins TRBV30 to TRBJ1-2, with D unresolved. V was clipped by 0 bases and J by 7 bases, with 15 bases between them. In germline, CDR1 is GTSNPN, CDR2 SVGIG (reference sequence). There are 14 residues in the CDR3. CDR3 in DNA: TGTGCCTGGAGTGTGAGGGCAGTGGTTGGTGGCTACACCTTC. Translated: CAWSVRAVVGGYTF. Complete variable domain (other parts from reference TRBV30 and TRBJ1-2): SQTIHQWPATLVQPVGSPLSLECTVEGTSNPNLYWYRQAAGRGLQLLFYSVGIGQISSEVPQNLSASRPQDRQFILSSKKLLLSDSGFYLCAWSVRAVVGGYTFGSGTRLTVV.

The genes are TRBV4-1 and TRBJ1-2; D gene uncertain. Trimming pared 3 bases from V and 6 bases from J, leaving 20 bases between. The germline V gene encodes CDR1 MGHRA and CDR2 YSYEKL. The CDR3 has 16 amino acids. The CDR3 DNA is TGCGCCAGCAGCCAGCCACTTTTCCCAAGTCGGGATGGCTACACCTTC. Its protein product is CASSQPLFPSRDGYTF.

This chain connects TRBV11-1 to TRBJ2-7; D gene ambiguous. The CDR3 is 14 amino acids. Trimming pared 8 bases from V and 0 bases from J, leaving 14 bases between. CDR1 is SGHAT, CDR2 FQDESV, per germline (reference sequence). CDR3 amino acids: CASAPGEYSYEQYF. CDR3 sequence (DNA): TGTGCCAGCGCCCCAGGCGAATACTCCTACGAGCAGTACTTC.

The rearrangement uses TRBV24-1 and TRBJ1-2; D is uncertain. Germline CDR1 KGHDR, CDR2 SFDVKD. The CDR3 sequence is 12 residues long. The V end lost 12 bases, the J end lost 4 bases, and 14 bases lay between the germline ends. The CDR3 is CAPIRWGYGYTF. CDR3 DNA: TGTGCCCCCATAAGGTGGGGCTATGGCTACACCTTC.